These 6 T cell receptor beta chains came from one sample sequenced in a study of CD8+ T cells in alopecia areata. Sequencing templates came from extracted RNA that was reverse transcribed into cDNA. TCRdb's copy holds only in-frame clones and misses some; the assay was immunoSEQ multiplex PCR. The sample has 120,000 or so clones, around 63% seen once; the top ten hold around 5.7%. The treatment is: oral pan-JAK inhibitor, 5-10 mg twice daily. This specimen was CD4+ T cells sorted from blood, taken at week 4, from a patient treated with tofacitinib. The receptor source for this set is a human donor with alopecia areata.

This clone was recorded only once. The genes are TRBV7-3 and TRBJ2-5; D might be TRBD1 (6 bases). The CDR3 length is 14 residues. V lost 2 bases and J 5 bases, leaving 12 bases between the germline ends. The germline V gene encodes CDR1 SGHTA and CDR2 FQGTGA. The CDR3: CASSLRSQGETQYF. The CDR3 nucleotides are TGTGCCAGCAGCTTACGGTCACAGGGCGAGACCCAGTACTTC.

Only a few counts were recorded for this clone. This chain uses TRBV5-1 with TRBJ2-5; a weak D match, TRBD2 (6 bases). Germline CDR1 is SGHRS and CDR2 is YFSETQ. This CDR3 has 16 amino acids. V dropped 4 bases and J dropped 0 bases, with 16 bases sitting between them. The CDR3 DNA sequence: TGCGCCAGCAGCGCAGGTAGCGGATGGTACCAAGAGACCCAGTACTTC. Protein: CASSAGSGWYQETQYF.

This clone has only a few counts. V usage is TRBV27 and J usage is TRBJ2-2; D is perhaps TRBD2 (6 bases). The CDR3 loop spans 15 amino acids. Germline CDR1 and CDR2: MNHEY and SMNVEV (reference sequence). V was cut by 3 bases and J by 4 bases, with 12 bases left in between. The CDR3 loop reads CASSLTRGGTGELFF. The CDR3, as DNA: TGTGCCAGCAGTTTGACAAGGGGAGGCACCGGGGAGCTGTTTTTT.

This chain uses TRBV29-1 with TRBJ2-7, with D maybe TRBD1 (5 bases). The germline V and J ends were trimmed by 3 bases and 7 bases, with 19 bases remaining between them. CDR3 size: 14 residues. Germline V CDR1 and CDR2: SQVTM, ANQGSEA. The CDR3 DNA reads TGCAGCGTTGATTGGCAGGGCAACCTAGGAGAGCAGTACTTC. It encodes CSVDWQGNLGEQYF.

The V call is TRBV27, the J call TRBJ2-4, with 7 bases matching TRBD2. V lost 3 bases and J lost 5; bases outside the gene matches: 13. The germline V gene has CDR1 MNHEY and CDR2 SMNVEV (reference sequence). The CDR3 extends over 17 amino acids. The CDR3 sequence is CASSLGGVAGVQNIQYF. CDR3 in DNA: TGTGCCAGCAGTTTGGGGGGGGTCGCGGGAGTCCAAAACATTCAGTACTTC.

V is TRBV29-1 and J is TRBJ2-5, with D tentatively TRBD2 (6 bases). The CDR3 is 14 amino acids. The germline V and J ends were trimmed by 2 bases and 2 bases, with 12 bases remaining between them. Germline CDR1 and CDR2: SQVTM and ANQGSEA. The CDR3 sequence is CSVESTGGQETQYF. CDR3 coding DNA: TGCAGCGTTGAATCCACCGGAGGGCAAGAGACCCAGTACTTC.